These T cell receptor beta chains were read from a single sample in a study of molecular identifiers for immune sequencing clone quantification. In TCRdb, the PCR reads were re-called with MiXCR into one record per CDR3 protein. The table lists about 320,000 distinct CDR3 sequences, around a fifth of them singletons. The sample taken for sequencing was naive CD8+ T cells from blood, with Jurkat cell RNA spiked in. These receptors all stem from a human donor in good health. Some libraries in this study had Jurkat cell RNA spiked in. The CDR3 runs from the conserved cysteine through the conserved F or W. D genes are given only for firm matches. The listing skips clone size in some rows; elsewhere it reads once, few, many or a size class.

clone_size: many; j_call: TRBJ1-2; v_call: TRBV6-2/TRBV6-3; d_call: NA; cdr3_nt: TGTGCCAGCAGTTACGACAGGATCGAAGCCTACACCTTC; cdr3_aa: CASSYDRIEAYTF
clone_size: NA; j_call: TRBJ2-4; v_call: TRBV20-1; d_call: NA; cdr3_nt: TGCAGTGCTATCCCTTATCAGGGCCCTTCTCTAGCCAAAAACATTCAGTACTTC; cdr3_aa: CSAIPYQGPSLAKNIQYF
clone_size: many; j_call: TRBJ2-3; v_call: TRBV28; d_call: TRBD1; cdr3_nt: TGTGCCAGCAGTTTATCCCCTGAGGGGGCTAGCACAGATACGCAGTATTTT; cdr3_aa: CASSLSPEGASTDTQYF
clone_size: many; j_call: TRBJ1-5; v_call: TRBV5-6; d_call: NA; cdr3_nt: TGTGCCAGCAGCTTGTTAGGAAGGGGCAATCAGCCCCAGCATTTT; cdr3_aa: CASSLLGRGNQPQHF
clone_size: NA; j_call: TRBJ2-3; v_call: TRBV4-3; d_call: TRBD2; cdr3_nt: TGCGCCAGCAGCCAAGATCAGGTGACTAGCGGGACCGGTACGCAGTATTTT; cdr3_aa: CASSQDQVTSGTGTQYF
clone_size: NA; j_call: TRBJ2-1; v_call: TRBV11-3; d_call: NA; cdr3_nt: TGTGCCAGCAGCTCCGATGAGGGCGGGAACTCCTACAATGAGCAGTTCTTC; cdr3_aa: CASSSDEGGNSYNEQFF
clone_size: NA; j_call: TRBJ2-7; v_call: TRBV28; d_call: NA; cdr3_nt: TGTGCCAGCAAGGATGGAATGGGCTTCGAAGAGCAGTACTTC; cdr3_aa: CASKDGMGFEEQYF
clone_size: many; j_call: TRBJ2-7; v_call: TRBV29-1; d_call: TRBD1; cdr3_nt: TGCAGCGTTAAGGGGGCGGACTCCTACGAGCAGTACTTC; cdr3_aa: CSVKGADSYEQYF
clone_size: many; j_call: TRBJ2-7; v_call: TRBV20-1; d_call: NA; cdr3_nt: TGCAGTGCTAGAGACGGGGAAGACTACGAGCAGTACTTC; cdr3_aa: CSARDGEDYEQYF
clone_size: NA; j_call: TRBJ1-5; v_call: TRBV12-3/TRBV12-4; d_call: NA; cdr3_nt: TGTGCCAGCAGTTTTAAACAGGTGGGCAATCAGCCCCAGCATTTT; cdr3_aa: CASSFKQVGNQPQHF
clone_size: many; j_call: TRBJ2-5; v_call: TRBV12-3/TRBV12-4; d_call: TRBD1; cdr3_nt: TGTGCCAGCAAAACTCTGGACAGGGAAGAGACCCAGTACTTC; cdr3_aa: CASKTLDREETQYF
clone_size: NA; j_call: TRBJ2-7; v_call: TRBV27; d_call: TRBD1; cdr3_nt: TGTGCCAGCAGTTCGACAGGGGGCCTAGCCTACGAGCAGTACTTC; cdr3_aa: CASSSTGGLAYEQYF
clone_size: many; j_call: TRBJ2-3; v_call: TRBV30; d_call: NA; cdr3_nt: TGTACCTTAGCCACAGATACGCAGTATTTT; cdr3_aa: CTLATDTQYF
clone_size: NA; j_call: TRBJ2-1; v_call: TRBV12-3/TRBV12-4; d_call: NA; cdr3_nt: TGTGCCAGCAGTTTTGGGGTGGGAACCTACAATGAGCAGTTCTTC; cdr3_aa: CASSFGVGTYNEQFF
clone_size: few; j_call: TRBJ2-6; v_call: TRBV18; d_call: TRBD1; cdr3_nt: TGTGCCAGCTCCTCGACAGGGCCACATACCTCTGGGGCCAACGTCCTGACTTTC; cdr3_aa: CASSSTGPHTSGANVLTF
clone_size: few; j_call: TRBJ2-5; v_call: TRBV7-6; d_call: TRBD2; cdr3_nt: TGTGCCAGCAGCTTAGCCTTGGTAGCGGGAGGGCCGGTCCAAGAGACCCAGTACTTC; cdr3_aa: CASSLALVAGGPVQETQYF
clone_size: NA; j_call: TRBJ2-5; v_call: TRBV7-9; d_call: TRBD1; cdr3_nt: TGTGCCAGCAGCTCGTCGGGACAGGGGGCCAAGGAGACCCAGTACTTC; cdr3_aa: CASSSSGQGAKETQYF
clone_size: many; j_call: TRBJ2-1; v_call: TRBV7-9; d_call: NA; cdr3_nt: TGTGCCAGCAGCTTTGGGACTTCCAATGAGCAGTTCTTC; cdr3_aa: CASSFGTSNEQFF